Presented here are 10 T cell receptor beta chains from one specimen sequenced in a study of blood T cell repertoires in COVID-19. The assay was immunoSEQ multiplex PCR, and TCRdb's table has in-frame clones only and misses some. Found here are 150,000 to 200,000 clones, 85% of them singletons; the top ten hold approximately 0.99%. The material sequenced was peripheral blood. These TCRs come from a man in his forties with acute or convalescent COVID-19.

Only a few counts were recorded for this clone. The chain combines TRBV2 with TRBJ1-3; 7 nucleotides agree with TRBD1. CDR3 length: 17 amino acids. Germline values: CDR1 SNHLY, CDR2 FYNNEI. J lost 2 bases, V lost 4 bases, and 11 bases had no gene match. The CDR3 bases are TGTGCCAGCAGTGGGAGACAGGGACAGTCACCTGGAAACACCATATATTTT. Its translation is CASSGRQGQSPGNTIYF. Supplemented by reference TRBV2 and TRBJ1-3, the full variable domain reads EPEVTQTPSHQVTQMGQEVILRCVPISNHLYFYWYRQILGQKVEFLVSFYNNEISEKSEIFDDQFSVERPDGSNFTLKIRSTKLEDSAMYFCASSGRQGQSPGNTIYFGEGSWLTVV.

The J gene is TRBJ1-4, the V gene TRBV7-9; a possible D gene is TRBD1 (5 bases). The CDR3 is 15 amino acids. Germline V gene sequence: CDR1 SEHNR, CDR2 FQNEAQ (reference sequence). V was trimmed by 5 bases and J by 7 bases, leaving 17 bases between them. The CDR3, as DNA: TGTGCCAGCAGCCCCGGGACTCACTCGCGTGAAAAACTGTTTTTT. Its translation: CASSPGTHSREKLFF. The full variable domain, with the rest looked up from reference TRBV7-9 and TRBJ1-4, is DTGVSQNPRHKITKRGQNVTFRCDPISEHNRLYWYRQTLGQGPEFLTYFQNEAQLEKSRLLSDRFSAERPKGSFSTLEIQRTEQGDSAMYLCASSPGTHSREKLFFGSGTQLSVL.

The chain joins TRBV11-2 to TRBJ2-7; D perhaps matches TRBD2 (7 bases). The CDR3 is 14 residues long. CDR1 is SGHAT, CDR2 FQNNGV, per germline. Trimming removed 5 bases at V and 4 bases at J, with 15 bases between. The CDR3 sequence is CASSVRGAGYEQYF. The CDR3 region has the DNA TGTGCCAGCAGCGTTCGGGGGGCCGGGTACGAGCAGTACTTC. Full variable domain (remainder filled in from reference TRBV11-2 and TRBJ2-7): EAGVAQSPRYKIIEKRQSVAFWCNPISGHATLYWYQQILGQGPKLLIQFQNNGVVDDSQLPKDRFSAERLKGVDSTLKIQPAKLEDSAVYLCASSVRGAGYEQYFGPGTRLTVT.

CDR3 nucleotides: TGTGCCTGGAGTGTGACGGGCTATGGCTACACCTTC. Amino acids: CAWSVTGYGYTF. This chain links TRBV30 with TRBJ1-2; the D is unclear. This CDR3 is built from 12 residues. Germline CDR1 and CDR2: GTSNPN and SVGIG (reference sequence). V was shortened by 0 bases and J by 4 bases, with 6 bases between the two germline ends.

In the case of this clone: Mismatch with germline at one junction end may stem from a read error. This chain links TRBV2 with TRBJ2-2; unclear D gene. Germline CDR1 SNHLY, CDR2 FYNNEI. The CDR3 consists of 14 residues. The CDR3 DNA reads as TGTGCCAGCAGTAAAGCGAGTAACACCGGGGAGCTGTTTTTT. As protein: CASSKASNTGELFF.

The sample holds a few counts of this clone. CDR3 in amino acids: CASSLSLAGRNEQFF. DNA for the CDR3: TGTGCCAGCAGCTTGTCGCTAGCGGGGAGGAATGAGCAGTTCTTC. The chain has TRBV5-8 and TRBJ2-1; 9 positions agree with TRBD2. Germline lookup yields CDR1 SGHTS and CDR2 YDEGEE. The CDR3 contains 15 residues. The junction had 6 bases not matched to a gene; V was cut back by 1 base and J by 7 bases.

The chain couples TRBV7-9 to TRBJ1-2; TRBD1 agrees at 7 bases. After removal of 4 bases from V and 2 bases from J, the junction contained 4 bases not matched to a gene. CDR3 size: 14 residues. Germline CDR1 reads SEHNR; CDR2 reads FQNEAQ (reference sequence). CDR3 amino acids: CASSSGTENYGYTF. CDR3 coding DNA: TGTGCCAGCAGCTCCGGGACAGAGAACTATGGCTACACCTTC.

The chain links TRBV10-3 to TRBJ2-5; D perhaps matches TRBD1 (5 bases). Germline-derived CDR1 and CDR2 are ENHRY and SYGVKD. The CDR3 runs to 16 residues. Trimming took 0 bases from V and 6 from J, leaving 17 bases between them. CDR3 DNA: TGTGCCATCAGTGAGTCCCAGGGCGTGCTTCAACAGACCCAGTACTTC. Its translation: CAISESQGVLQQTQYF.

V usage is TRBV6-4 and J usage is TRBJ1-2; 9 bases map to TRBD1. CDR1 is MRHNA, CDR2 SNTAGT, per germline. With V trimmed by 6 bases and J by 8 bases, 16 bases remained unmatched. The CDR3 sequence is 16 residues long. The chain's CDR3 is CASSESGQGGLGGYTF. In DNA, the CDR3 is TGTGCCAGCAGCGAATCGGGACAGGGTGGCCTGGGAGGCTACACCTTC.

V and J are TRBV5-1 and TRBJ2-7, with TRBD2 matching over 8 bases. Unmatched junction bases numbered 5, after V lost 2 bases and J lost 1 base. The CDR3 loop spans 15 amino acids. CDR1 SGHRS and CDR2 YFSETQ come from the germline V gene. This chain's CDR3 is CASSFGLAASYEQYF. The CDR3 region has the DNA TGCGCCAGCAGCTTCGGACTAGCTGCATCCTACGAGCAGTACTTC.